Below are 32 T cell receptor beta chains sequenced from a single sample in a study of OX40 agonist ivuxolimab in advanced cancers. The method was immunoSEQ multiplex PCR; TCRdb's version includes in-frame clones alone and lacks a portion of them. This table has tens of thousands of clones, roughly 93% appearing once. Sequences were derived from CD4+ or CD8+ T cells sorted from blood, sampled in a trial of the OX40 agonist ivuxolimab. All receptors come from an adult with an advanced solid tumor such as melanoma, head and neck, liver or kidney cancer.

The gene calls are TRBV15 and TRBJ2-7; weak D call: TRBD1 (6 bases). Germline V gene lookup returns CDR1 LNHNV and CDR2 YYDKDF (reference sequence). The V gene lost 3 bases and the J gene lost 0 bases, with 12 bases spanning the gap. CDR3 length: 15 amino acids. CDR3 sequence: CATSSDRTSSYEQYF. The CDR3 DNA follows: TGTGCCACCAGCAGTGACAGGACGAGCTCCTACGAGCAGTACTTC.

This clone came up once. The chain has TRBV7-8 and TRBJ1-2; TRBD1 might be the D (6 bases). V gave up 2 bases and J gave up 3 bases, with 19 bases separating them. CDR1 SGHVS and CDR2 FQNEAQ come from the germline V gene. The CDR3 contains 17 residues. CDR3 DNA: TGTGCCAGCAGCTTAAACGTCCCACAGGGAGGCGACTATGGCTACACCTTC. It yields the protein CASSLNVPQGGDYGYTF.

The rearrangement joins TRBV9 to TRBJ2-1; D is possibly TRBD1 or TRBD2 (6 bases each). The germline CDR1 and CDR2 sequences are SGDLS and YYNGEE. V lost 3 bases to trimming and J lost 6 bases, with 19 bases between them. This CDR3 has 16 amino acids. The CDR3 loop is CASSAGTGAWSNEQFF. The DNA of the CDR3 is TGTGCCAGCAGCGCCGGAACGGGGGCATGGAGCAATGAGCAGTTCTTC. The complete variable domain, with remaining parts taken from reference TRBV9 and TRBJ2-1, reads DSGVTQTPKHLITATGQRVTLRCSPRSGDLSVYWYQQSLDQGLQFLIQYYNGEERAKGNILERFSAQQFPDLHSELNLSSLELGDSALYFCASSAGTGAWSNEQFFGPGTRLTVL.

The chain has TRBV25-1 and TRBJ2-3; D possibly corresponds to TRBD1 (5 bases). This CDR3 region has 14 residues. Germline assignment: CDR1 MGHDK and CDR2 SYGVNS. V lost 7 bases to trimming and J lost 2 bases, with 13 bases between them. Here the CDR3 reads CASTTGPPTDTQYF. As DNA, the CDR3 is TGTGCCAGCACCACAGGACCCCCCACAGATACGCAGTATTTT.

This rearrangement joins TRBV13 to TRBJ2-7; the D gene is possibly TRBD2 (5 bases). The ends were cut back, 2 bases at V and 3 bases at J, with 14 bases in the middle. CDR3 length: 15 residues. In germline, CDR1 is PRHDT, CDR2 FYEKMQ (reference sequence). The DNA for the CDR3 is TGTGCCAGCAGCTTAATGGGCCGGGGTCTCTACGAGCAGTACTTC. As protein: CASSLMGRGLYEQYF.

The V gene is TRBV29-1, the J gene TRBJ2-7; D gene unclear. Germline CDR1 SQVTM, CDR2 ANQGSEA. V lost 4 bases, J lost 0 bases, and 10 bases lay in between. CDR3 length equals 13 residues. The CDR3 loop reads CSVVAGSSYEQYF. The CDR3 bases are TGCAGCGTTGTGGCAGGTAGCTCCTACGAGCAGTACTTC.

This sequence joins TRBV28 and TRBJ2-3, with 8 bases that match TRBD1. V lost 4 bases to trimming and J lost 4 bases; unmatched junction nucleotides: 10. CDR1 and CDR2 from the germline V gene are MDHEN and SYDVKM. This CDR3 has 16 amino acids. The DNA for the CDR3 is TGTGCCAGCAGTTCGTTGGACAGGGCGATCTCAGATACGCAGTATTTT. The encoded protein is CASSSLDRAISDTQYF.

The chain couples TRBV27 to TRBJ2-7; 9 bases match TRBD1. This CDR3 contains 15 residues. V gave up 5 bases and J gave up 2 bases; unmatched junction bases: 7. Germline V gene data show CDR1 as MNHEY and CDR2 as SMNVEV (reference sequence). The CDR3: CASSRDRVETYEQYF. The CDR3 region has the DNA TGTGCCAGCAGTCGGGACAGGGTAGAGACCTACGAGCAGTACTTC.

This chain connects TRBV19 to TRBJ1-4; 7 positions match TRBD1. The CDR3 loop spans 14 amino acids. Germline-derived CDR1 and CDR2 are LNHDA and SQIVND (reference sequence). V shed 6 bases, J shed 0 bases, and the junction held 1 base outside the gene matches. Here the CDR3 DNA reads TGTGCCAGTAGCGACAGGGCAACTAATGAAAAACTGTTTTTT. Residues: CASSDRATNEKLFF.

CDR3 sequence: CASSLGVTSGKRYTGELFF. In nucleotides, the CDR3 is TGTGCCAGCAGCTTGGGGGTGACTAGCGGGAAAAGGTACACCGGGGAGCTGTTTTTT. The chain employs TRBV5-6 and TRBJ2-2; the match to TRBD2 covers 11 bases. The germline V gene encodes CDR1 SGHDT and CDR2 YYEEEE. V shed 0 bases and J 3 bases; nucleotides not matched to a gene: 10. The CDR3 spans 19 residues. Full variable domain (rest looked up from reference TRBV5-6 and TRBJ2-2): DAGVTQSPTHLIKTRGQQVTLRCSPKSGHDTVSWYQQALGQGPQFIFQYYEEEERQRGNFPDRFSGHQFPNYSSELNVNALLLGDSALYLCASSLGVTSGKRYTGELFFGEGSRLTVL.

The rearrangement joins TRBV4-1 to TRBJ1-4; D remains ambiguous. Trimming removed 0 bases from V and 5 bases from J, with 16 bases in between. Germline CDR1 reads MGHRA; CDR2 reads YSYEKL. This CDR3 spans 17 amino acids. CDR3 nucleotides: TGCGCCAGCAGCCAAGATCACCTAAGAGGGAGAAATGAAAAACTGTTTTTT. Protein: CASSQDHLRGRNEKLFF.

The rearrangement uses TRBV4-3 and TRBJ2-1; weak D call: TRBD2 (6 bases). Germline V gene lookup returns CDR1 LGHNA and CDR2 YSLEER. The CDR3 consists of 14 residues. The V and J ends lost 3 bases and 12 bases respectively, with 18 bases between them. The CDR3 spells CASSHREREERQFF. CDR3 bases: TGCGCCAGCAGCCACCGAGAAAGGGAGGAGCGGCAGTTCTTC.

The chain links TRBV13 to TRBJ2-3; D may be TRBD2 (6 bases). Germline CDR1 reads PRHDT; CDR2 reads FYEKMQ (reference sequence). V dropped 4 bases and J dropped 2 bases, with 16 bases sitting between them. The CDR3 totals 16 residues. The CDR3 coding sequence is TGTGCCAGCAGCTCCCGTGGTAGCGGTTCCACAGATACGCAGTATTTT. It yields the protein CASSSRGSGSTDTQYF.

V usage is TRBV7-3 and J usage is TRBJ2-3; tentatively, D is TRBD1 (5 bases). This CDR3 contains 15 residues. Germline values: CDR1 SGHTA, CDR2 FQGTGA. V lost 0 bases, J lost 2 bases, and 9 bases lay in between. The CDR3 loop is CASSLTGAPTDTQYF. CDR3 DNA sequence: TGTGCCAGCAGCTTAACAGGGGCCCCCACAGATACGCAGTATTTT.

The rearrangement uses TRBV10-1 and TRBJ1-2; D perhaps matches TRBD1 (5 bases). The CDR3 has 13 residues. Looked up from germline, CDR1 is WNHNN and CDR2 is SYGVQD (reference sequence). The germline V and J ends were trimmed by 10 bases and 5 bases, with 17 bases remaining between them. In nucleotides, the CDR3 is TGCGCCACCGCGGGGGAAGTCGGATATGGCTACACCTTC. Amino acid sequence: CATAGEVGYGYTF.

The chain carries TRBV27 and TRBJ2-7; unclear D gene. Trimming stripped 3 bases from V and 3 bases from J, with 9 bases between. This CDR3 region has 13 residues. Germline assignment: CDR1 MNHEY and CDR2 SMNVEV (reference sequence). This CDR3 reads CASSFGPHYEQYF. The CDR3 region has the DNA TGTGCCAGCAGTTTTGGCCCTCACTACGAGCAGTACTTC.

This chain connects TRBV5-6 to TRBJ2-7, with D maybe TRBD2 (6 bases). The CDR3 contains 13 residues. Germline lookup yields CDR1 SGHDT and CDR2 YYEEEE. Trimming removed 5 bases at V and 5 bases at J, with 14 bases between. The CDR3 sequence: CASSWGLLDEQYF. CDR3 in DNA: TGTGCCAGCAGTTGGGGACTTTTGGACGAGCAGTACTTC. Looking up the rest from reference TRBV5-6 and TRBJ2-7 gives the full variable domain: DAGVTQSPTHLIKTRGQQVTLRCSPKSGHDTVSWYQQALGQGPQFIFQYYEEEERQRGNFPDRFSGHQFPNYSSELNVNALLLGDSALYLCASSWGLLDEQYFGPGTRLTVT.

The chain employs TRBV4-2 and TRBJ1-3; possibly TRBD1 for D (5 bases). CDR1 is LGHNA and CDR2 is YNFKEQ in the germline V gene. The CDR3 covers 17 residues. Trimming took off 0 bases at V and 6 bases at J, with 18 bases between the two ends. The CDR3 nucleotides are TGTGCCAGCAGCCAAGAATATGGGCGGTCAGGGTCAAACACCATATATTTT. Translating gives CASSQEYGRSGSNTIYF.

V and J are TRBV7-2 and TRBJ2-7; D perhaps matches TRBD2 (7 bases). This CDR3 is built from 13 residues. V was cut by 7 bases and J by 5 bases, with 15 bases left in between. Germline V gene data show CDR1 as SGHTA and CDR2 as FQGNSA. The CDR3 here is CASNPGEGNEQYF. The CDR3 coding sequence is TGTGCCAGCAACCCAGGGGAGGGGAACGAGCAGTACTTC.

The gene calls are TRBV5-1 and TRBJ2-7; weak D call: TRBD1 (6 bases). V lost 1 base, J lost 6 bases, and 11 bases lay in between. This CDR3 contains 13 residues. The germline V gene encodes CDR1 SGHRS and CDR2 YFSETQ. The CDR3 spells CASSLYGQFEQYF. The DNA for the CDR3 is TGCGCCAGCAGCTTGTACGGACAGTTCGAGCAGTACTTC.

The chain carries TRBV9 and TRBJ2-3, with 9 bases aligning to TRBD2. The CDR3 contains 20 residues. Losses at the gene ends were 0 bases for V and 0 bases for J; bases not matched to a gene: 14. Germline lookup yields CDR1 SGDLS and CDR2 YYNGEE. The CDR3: CASSVGWRTSDLASTDTQYF. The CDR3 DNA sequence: TGTGCCAGCAGCGTAGGTTGGCGGACTAGCGACCTCGCTAGCACAGATACGCAGTATTTT.

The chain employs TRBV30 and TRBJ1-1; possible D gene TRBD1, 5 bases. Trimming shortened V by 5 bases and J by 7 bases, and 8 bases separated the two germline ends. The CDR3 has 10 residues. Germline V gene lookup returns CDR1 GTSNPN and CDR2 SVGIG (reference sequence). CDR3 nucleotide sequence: TGTGCCTGGTGGGGCGGTGAAGCTTTCTTT. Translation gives CAWWGGEAFF.

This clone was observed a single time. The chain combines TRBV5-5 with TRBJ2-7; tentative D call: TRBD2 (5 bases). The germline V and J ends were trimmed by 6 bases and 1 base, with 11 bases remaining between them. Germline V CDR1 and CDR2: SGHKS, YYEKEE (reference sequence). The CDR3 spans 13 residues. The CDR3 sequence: CASTTSGSYEQYF. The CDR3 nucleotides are TGTGCCAGCACCACAAGCGGATCCTACGAGCAGTACTTC.

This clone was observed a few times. CDR3 protein: CASSQGRSLWDYTF. DNA of the CDR3: TGTGCCAGCAGCCAGGGAAGGTCCCTATGGGACTACACCTTC. This chain links TRBV7-9 with TRBJ1-2; D is perhaps TRBD1 (5 bases). Germline V gives CDR1 SEHNR, CDR2 FQNEAQ (reference sequence). This CDR3 has 14 amino acids. The V and J ends lost 5 bases and 10 bases respectively, with 20 bases between them.

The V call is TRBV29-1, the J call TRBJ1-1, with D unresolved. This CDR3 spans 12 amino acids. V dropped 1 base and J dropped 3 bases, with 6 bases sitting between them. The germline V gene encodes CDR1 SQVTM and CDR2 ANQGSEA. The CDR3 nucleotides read TGCAGCGTTGAAGTGGGGTACACTGAAGCTTTCTTT. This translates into CSVEVGYTEAFF.

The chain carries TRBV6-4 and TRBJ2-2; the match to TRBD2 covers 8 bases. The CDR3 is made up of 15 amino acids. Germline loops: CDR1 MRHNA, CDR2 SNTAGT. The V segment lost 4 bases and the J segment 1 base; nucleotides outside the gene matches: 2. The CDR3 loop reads CASSAGGENTGELFF. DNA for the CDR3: TGTGCCAGCAGTGCCGGGGGGGAGAACACCGGGGAGCTGTTTTTT.

Here the CDR3 reads CASSQDTTIIGETQYF. CDR3 in DNA: TGCGCCAGCAGCCAAGATACGACTATCATAGGGGAGACCCAGTACTTC. The chain couples TRBV4-3 to TRBJ2-5; possibly TRBD2 for D (5 bases). The CDR3 spans 16 residues. Germline assignment: CDR1 LGHNA and CDR2 YSLEER. V lost 0 bases to trimming and J lost 5 bases, with 16 bases between them.

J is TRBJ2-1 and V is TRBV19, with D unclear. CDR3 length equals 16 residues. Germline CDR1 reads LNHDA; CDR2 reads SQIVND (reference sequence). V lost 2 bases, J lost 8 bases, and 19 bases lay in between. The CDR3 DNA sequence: TGTGCCAGTAGTATATTCGACTCGGCGGTTACCCATGAGCAGTTCTTC. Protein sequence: CASSIFDSAVTHEQFF. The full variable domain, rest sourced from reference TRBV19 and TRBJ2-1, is DGGITQSPKYLFRKEGQNVTLSCEQNLNHDAMYWYRQDPGQGLRLIYYSQIVNDFQKGDIAEGYSVSREKKESFPLTVTSAQKNPTAFYLCASSIFDSAVTHEQFFGPGTRLTVL.

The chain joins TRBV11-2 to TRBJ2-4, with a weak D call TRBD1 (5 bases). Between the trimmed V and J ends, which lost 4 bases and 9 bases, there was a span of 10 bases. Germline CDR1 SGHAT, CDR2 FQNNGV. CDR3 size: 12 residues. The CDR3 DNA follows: TGTGCCAGCAGCTCGACAGTAAGCATTCAGTACTTC. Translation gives CASSSTVSIQYF.

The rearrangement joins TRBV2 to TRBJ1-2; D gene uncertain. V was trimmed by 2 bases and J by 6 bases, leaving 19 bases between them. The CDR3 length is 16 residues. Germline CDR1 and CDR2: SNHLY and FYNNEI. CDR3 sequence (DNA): TGTGCCAGCAGTGAAAATCTCCGCGGGGAAATCCATGGCTACACCTTC. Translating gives CASSENLRGEIHGYTF.

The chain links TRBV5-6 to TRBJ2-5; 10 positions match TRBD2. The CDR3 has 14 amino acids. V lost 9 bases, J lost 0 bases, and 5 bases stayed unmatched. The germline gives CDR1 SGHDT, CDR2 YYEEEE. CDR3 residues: CATGLAEYQETQYF. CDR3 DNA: TGTGCCACCGGACTAGCGGAATACCAAGAGACCCAGTACTTC.

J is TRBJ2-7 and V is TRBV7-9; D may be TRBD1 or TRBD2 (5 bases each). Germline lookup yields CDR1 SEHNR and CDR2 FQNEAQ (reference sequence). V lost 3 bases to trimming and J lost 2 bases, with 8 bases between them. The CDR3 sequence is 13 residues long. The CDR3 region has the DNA TGTGCCAGCAGCTTGGGGGTCGCCTACGAGCAGTACTTC. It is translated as CASSLGVAYEQYF.